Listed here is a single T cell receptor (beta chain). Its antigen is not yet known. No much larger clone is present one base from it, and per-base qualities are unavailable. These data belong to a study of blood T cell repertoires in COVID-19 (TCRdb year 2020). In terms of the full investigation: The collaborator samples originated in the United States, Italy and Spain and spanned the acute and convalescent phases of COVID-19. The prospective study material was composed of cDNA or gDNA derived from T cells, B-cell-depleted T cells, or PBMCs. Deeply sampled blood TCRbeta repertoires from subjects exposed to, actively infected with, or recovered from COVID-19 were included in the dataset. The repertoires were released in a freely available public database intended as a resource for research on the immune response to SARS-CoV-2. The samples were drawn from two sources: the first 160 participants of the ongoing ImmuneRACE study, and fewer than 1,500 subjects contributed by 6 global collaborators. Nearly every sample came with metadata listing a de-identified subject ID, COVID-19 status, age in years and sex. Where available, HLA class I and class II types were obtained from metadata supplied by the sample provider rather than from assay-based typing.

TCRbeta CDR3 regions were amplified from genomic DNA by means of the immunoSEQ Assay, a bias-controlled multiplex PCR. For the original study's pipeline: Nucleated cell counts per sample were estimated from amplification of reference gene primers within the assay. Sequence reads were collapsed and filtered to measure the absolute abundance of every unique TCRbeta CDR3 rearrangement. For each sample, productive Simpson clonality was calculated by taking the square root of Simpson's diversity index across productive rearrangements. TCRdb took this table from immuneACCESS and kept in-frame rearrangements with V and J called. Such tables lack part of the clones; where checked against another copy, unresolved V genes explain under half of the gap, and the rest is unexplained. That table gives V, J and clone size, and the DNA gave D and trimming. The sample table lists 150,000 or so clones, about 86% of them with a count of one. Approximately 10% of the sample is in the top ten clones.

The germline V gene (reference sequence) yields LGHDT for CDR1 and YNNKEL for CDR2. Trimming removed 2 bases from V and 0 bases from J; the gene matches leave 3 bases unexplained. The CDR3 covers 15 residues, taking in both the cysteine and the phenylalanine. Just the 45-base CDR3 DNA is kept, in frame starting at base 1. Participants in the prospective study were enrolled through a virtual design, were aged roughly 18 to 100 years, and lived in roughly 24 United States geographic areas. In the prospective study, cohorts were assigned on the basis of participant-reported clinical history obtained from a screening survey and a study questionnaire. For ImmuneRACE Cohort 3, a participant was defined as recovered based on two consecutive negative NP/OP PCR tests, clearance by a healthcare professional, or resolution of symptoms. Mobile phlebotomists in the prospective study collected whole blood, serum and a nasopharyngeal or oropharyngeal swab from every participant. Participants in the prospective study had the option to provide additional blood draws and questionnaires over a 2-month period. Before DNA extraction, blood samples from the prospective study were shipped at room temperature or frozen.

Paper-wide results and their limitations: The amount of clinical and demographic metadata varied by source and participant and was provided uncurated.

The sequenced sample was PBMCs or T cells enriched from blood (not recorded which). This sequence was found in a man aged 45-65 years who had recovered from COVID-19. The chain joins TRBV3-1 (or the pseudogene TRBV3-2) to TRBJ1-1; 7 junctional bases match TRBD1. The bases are TGTGCCAGCAGCCAACTGGGACAGATGAACACTGAAGCTTTCTTT. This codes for CASSQLGQMNTEAFF.